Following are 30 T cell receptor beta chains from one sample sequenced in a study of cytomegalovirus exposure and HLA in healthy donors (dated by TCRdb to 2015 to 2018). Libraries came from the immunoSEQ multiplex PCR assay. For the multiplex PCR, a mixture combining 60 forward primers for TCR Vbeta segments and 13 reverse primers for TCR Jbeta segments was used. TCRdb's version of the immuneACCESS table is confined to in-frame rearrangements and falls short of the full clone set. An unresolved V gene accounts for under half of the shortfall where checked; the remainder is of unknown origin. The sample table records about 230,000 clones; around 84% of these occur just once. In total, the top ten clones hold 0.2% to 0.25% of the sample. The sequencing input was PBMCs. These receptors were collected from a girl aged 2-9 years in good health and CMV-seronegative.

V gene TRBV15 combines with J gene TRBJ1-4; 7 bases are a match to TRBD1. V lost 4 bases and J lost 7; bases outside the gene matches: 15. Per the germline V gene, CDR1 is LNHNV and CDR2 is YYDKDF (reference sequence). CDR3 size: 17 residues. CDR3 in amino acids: CATSTRRDREKGEKLFF. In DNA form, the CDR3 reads TGTGCCACCAGCACAAGACGCGACAGGGAAAAGGGTGAAAAACTGTTTTTT.

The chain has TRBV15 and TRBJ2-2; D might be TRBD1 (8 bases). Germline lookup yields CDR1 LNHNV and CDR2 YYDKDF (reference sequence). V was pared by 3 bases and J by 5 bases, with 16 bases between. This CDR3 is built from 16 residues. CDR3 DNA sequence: TGTGCCACCAGCAGTGGTACAGGGGGGGGGACCGGGGAGCTGTTTTTT. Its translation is CATSSGTGGGTGELFF.

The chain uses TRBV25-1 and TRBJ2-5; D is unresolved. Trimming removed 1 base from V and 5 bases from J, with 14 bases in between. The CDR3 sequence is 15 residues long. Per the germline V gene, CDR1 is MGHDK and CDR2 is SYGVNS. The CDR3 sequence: CASSEFRVGGETQYF. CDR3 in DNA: TGTGCCAGCAGTGAATTCCGGGTTGGTGGCGAGACCCAGTACTTC.

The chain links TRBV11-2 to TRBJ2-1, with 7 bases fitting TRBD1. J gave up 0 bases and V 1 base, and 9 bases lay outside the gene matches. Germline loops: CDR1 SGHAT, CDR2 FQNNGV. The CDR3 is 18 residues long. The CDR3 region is CASSLAWGQSSSYNEQFF. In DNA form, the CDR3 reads TGTGCCAGCAGCTTAGCATGGGGACAGTCTAGCTCCTACAATGAGCAGTTCTTC.

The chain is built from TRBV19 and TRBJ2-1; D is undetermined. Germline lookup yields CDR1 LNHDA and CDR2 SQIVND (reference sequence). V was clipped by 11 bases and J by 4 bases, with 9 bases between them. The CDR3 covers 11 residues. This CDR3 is CASYSYNEQFF. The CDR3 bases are TGTGCCTCATACTCATACAATGAGCAGTTCTTC.

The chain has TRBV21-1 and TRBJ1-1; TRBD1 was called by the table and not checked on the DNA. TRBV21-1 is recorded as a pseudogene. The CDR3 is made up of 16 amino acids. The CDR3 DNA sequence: TGTGCCAGCAGCTCCCCCGGCAGGGTCCAGGAGACTGAAGCTTTCTTT. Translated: CASSSPGRVQETEAFF.

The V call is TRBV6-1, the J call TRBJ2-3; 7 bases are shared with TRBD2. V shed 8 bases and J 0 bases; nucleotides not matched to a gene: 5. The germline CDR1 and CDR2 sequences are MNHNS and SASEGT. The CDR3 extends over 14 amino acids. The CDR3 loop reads CASSWGGSTDTQYF. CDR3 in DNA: TGTGCCAGCTCTTGGGGGGGTAGCACAGATACGCAGTATTTT.

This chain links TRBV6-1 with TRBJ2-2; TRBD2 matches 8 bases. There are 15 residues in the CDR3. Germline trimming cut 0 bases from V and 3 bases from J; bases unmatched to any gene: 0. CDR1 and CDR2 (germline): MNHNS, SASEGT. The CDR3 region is CASSEAGRDTGELFF. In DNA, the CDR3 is TGTGCCAGCAGTGAAGCCGGGAGGGACACCGGGGAGCTGTTTTTT.

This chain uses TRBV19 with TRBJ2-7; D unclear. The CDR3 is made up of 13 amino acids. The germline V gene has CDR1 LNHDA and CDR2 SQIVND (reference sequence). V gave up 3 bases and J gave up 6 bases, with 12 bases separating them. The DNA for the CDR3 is TGTGCCAGTAGTATGGCGGTTCTCCGCGAGCAGTACTTC. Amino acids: CASSMAVLREQYF.

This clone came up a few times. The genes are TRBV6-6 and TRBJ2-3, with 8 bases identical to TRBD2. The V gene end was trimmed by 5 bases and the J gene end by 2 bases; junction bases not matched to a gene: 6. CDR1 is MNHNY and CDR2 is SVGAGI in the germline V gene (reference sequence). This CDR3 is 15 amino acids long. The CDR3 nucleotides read TGTGCCAGCAGTCCGGAAGCGGGGGACACAGATACGCAGTATTTT. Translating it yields CASSPEAGDTDTQYF.

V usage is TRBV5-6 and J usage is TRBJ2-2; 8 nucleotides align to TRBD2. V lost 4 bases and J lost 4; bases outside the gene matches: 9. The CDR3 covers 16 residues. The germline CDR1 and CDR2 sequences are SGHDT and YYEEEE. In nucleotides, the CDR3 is TGTGCCAGCAGCATAACGAGCGGGAGTTTCACCGGGGAGCTGTTTTTT. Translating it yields CASSITSGSFTGELFF. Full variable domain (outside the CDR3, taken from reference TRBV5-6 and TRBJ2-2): DAGVTQSPTHLIKTRGQQVTLRCSPKSGHDTVSWYQQALGQGPQFIFQYYEEEERQRGNFPDRFSGHQFPNYSSELNVNALLLGDSALYLCASSITSGSFTGELFFGEGSRLTVL.

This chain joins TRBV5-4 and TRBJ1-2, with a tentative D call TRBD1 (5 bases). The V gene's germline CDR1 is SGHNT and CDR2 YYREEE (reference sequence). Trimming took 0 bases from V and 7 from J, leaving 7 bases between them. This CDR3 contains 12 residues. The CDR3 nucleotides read TGTGCCAGCAGCTTGGACAGGCGTGGCTACACCTTC. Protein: CASSLDRRGYTF. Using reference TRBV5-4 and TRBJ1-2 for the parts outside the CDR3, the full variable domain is ETGVTQSPTHLIKTRGQQVTLRCSSQSGHNTVSWYQQALGQGPQFIFQYYREEENGRGNFPPRFSGLQFPNYSSELNVNALELDDSALYLCASSLDRRGYTFGSGTRLTVV.

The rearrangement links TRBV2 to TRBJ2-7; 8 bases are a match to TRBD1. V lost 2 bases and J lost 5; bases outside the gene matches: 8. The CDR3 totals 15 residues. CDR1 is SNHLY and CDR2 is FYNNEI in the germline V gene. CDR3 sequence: CASSEPGQGRHEQYF. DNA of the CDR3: TGTGCCAGCAGTGAACCCGGACAGGGTCGGCACGAGCAGTACTTC.

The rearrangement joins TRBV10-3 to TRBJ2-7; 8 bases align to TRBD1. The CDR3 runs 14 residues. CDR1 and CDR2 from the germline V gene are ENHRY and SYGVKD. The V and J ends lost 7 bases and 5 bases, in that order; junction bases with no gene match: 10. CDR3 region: CAITDGQGVHEQYF. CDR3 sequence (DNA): TGTGCCATCACCGATGGACAGGGAGTCCACGAGCAGTACTTC.

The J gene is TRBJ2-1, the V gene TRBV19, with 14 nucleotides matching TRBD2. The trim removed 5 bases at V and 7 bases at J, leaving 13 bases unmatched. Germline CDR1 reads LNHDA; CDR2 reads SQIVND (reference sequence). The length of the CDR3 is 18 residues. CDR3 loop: CASSPRSGTSGGANEQFF. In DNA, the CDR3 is TGTGCCAGTAGTCCCCGATCCGGGACTAGCGGGGGAGCTAATGAGCAGTTCTTC.

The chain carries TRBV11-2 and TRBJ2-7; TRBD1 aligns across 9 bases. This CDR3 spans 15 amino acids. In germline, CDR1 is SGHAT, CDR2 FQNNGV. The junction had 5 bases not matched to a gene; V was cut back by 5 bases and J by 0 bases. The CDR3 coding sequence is TGTGCCAGCAGCGCAGGGACAGGGTCCTCCTACGAGCAGTACTTC. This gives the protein CASSAGTGSSYEQYF.

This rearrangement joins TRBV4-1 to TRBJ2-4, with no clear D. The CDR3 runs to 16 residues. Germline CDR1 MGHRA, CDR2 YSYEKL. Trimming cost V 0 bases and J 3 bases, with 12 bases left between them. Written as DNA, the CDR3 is TGCGCCAGCAGCCAAGAGAGTCGGGTGGTCAAAAACATTCAGTACTTC. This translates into CASSQESRVVKNIQYF.

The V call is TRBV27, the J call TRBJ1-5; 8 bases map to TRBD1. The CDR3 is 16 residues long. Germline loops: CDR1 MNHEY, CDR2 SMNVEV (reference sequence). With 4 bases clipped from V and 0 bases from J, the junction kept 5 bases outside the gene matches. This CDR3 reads CASSSGTGYSNQPQHF. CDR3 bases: TGTGCCAGCAGTTCAGGGACAGGTTATAGCAATCAGCCCCAGCATTTT.

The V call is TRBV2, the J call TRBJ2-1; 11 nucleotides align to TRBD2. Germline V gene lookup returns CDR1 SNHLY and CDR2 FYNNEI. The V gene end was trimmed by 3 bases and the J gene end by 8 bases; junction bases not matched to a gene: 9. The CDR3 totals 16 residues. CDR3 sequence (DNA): TGTGCCAGCAGTGAGCCCCGACTAGCGGGAACGCATGAGCAGTTCTTC. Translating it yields CASSEPRLAGTHEQFF.

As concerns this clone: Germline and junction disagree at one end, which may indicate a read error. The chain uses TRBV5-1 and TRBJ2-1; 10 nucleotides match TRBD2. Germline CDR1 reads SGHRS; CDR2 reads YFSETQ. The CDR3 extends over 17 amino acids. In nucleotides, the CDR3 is TGCGCCGGCAGTCTTAGCGGGGGGCACCGCTCCTACAATGAGCAGTTCTTC. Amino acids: CAGSLSGGHRSYNEQFF.

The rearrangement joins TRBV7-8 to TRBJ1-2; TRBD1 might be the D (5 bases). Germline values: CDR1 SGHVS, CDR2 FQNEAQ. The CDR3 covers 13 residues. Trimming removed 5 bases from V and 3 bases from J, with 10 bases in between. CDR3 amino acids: CASSPGSHYGYTF. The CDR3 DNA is TGTGCCAGCAGCCCAGGGTCCCACTATGGCTACACCTTC.

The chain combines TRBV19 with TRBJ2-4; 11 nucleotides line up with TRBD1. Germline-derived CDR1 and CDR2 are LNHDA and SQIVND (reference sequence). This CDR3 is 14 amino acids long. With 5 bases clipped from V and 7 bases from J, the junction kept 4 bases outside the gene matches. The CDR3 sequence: CASSSRDRGNIQYF. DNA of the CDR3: TGTGCCAGTAGTTCGCGGGACAGGGGGAACATTCAGTACTTC.

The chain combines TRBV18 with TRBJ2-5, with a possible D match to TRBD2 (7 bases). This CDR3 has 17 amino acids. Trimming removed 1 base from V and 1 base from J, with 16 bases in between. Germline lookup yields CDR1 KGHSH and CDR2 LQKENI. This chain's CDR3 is CASSPLGRGGGQETQYF. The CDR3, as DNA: TGTGCCAGCTCACCACTGGGACGAGGGGGGGGCCAAGAGACCCAGTACTTC.

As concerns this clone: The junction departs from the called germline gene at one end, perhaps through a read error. The DNA of the CDR3 is TGTGCCAGCAGTCTATCCACAGGGGGAGGATGGTCCTACGAGCAGTACTTC. Translated, it gives CASSLSTGGGWSYEQYF. This rearrangement joins TRBV27 to TRBJ2-7, with 8 bases identical to TRBD1. This CDR3 region has 17 residues. Germline V lookup: CDR1 MNHEY, CDR2 SMNVEV (reference sequence).

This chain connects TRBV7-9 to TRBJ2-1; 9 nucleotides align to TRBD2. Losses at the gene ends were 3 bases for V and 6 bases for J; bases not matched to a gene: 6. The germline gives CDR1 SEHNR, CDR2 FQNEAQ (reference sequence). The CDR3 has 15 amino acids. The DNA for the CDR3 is TGTGCCAGCAGCTTGTGGCGGGAGGGCCCCAATGAGCAGTTCTTC. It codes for CASSLWREGPNEQFF.

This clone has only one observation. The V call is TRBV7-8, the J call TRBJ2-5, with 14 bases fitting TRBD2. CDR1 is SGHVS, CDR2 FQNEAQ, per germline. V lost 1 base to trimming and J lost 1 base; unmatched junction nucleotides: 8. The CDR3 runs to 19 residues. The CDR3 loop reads CASSLVRTSGRRSQETQYF. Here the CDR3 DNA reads TGTGCCAGCAGCTTAGTGAGGACTAGCGGGAGGAGGTCCCAAGAGACCCAGTACTTC.

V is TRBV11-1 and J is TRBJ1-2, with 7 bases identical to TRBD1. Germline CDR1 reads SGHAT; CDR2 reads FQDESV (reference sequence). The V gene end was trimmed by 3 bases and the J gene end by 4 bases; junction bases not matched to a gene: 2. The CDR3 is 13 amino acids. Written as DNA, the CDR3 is TGTGCCAGCAGCTTGCGGGACAGCTATGGCTACACCTTC. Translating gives CASSLRDSYGYTF.

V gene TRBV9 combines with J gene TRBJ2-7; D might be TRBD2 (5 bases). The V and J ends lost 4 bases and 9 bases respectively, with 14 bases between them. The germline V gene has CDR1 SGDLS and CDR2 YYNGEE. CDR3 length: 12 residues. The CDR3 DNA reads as TGTGCCAGCAGCACCGGGGTCGAGAGGCAGTACTTC. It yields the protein CASSTGVERQYF.

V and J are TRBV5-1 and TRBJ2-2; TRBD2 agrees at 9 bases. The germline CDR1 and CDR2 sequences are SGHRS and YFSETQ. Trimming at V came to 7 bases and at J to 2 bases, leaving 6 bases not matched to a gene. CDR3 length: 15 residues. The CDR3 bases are TGCGCCAGCGGTCGACTAGCGGTAAACACCGGGGAGCTGTTTTTT. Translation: CASGRLAVNTGELFF. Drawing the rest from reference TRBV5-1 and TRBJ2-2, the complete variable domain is KAGVTQTPRYLIKTRGQQVTLSCSPISGHRSVSWYQQTPGQGLQFLFEYFSETQRNKGNFPGRFSGRQFSNSRSEMNVSTLELGDSALYLCASGRLAVNTGELFFGEGSRLTVL.

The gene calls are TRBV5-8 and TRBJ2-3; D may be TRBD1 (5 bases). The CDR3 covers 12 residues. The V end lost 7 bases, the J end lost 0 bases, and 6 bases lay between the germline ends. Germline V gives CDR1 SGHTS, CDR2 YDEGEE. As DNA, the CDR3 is TGTGCCAGCCCAGGGAGCACAGATACGCAGTATTTT. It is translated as CASPGSTDTQYF. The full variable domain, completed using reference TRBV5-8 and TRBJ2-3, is EAGVTQSPTHLIKTRGQQATLRCSPISGHTSVYWYQQALGLGLQFLLWYDEGEERNRGNFPPRFSGRQFPNYSSELNVNALELEDSALYLCASPGSTDTQYFGPGTRLTVL.